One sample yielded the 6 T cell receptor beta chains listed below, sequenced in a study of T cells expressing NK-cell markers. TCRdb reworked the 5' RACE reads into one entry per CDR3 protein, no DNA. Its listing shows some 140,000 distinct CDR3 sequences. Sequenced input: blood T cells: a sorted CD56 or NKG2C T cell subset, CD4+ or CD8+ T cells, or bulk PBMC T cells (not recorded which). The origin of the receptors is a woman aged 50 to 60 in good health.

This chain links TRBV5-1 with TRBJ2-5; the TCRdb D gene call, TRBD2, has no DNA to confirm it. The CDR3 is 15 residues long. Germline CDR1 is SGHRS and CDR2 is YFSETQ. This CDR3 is CASSHPTSGEETQYF.

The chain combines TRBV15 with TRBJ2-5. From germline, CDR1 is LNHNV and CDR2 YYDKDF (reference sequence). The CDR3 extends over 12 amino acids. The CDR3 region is CATSSMRRTQYF.

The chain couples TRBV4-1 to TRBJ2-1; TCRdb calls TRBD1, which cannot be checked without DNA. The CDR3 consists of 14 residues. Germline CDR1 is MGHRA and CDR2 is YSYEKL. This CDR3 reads CASSPEGGSNEQFF.

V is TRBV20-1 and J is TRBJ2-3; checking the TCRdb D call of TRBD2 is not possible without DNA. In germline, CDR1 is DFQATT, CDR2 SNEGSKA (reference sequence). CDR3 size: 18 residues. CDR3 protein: CSASGGMRQGLGTDTQYF.

The CDR3: CASSPFTGAYEQYF. The chain is built from TRBV28 and TRBJ2-7; the TRBD2 assignment by TCRdb is unverifiable without DNA. The CDR3 has 14 residues. Germline V gene data show CDR1 as MDHEN and CDR2 as SYDVKM.

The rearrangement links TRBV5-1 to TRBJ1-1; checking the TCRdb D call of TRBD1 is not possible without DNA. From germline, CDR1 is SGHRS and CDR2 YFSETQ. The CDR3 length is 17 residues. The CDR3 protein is CASSLEYGSGALLGAFF.